The 29 T cell receptor beta chains below come from one sample, sequenced in a study of T cell responses to AZD1222 COVID-19 vaccine. Generated by immunoSEQ multiplex PCR, the TCRdb table keeps only in-frame clones and is missing some. Counted here are fewer than 200,000 clones, roughly 92% occurring once; the ten biggest clones make up around 1.5%. Specimen: peripheral blood, collected 28 days after the second AZD1222 dose. The receptors stem from an adult who received the AZD1222 COVID-19 vaccine.

The chain links TRBV3-1 (or the pseudogene TRBV3-2) to TRBJ2-5, with D possibly being TRBD1 (6 bases). CDR3 length: 15 amino acids. Germline CDR1 reads LGHDT; CDR2 reads YNNKEL (reference sequence). The V and J ends lost 3 bases and 1 base respectively, with 12 bases between them. The CDR3 region has the DNA TGTGCCAGCAGCCACCCGACAGGTCCCCAAGAGACCCAGTACTTC. Protein: CASSHPTGPQETQYF.

This chain links TRBV7-9 with TRBJ1-1; D unresolved. CDR3 length: 14 residues. Germline lookup yields CDR1 SEHNR and CDR2 FQNEAQ (reference sequence). Between the trimmed V and J ends, which lost 2 bases and 0 bases, there was a span of 7 bases. CDR3 sequence reads: CASSLTVMNTEAFF. DNA of the CDR3: TGTGCCAGCAGCTTAACCGTTATGAACACTGAAGCTTTCTTT. Using reference TRBV7-9 and TRBJ1-1 for the parts outside the CDR3, the full variable domain is DTGVSQNPRHKITKRGQNVTFRCDPISEHNRLYWYRQTLGQGPEFLTYFQNEAQLEKSRLLSDRFSAERPKGSFSTLEIQRTEQGDSAMYLCASSLTVMNTEAFFGQGTRLTVV.

V gene TRBV6-5 combines with J gene TRBJ2-7, with unresolved D. The V end lost 8 bases, the J end lost 1 base, and 6 bases lay between the germline ends. The germline V gene has CDR1 MNHEY and CDR2 SVGAGI. The CDR3 runs to 11 residues. This CDR3 is CASLGSYEQYF. DNA for the CDR3: TGTGCCAGCCTGGGTTCCTACGAGCAGTACTTC.

The chain combines TRBV12-3 or TRBV12-4 with TRBJ2-7; D unresolved. This CDR3 comprises 13 residues. Trimming removed 4 bases at V and 4 bases at J, with 11 bases between. The CDR3 region is CASSSAGWYEQYF. DNA of the CDR3: TGTGCCAGCAGTTCGGCAGGATGGTACGAGCAGTACTTC.

V is TRBV12-5 and J is TRBJ2-1, with 7 bases fitting TRBD1. Trimming cost V 2 bases and J 8 bases; bases outside gene matches: 12. There are 16 residues in the CDR3. CDR1 is LGHNT and CDR2 is FRNRAP in the germline V gene. The CDR3 reads CASGLTTGRGIDEQFF. The DNA for the CDR3 is TGTGCTAGTGGTTTGACCACCGGCAGGGGGATCGATGAGCAGTTCTTC.

The CDR3 bases are TGTGCCAGCAGTGAACTGGGGGGCGCGACGGGTGAAGCTTTCTTT. Protein sequence: CASSELGGATGEAFF. This sequence joins TRBV2 and TRBJ1-1; perhaps TRBD1 as D (6 bases). Looked up from germline, CDR1 is SNHLY and CDR2 is FYNNEI. The ends were cut back, 2 bases at V and 7 bases at J, with 17 bases in the middle. The CDR3 contains 15 residues.

The V gene is TRBV19, the J gene TRBJ1-1; D is unclear. This CDR3 is 12 amino acids long. V gave up 3 bases and J gave up 4 bases, with 6 bases separating them. Germline lookup yields CDR1 LNHDA and CDR2 SQIVND (reference sequence). As DNA, the CDR3 is TGTGCCAGTAGTATGTTCGGCACTGAAGCTTTCTTT. This gives the protein CASSMFGTEAFF.

The V gene is TRBV19, the J gene TRBJ2-1, with D possibly TRBD1 on 5 matching bases. CDR1 LNHDA and CDR2 SQIVND come from the germline V gene (reference sequence). V lost 5 bases and J 10 bases, leaving 12 bases between the germline ends. The CDR3 length is 12 residues. CDR3 DNA: TGTGCCAGTAGTCCTGGGGCAGGCGAGCAGTTCTTC. This gives the protein CASSPGAGEQFF.

The V gene is TRBV6-5, the J gene TRBJ1-2; D is possibly TRBD1 (6 bases). This CDR3 has 16 residues. V was shortened by 4 bases and J by 5 bases, with 20 bases between the two germline ends. Germline CDR1 is MNHEY and CDR2 is SVGAGI. CDR3 in amino acids: CASSSPNLNREYGYTF. In nucleotides, the CDR3 is TGTGCCAGCAGTTCACCAAACCTTAACAGGGAGTATGGCTACACCTTC.

The chain couples TRBV4-3 to TRBJ2-5; the D gene is possibly TRBD1 (6 bases). V lost 4 bases to trimming and J lost 2 bases, with 11 bases between them. The CDR3 loop spans 14 amino acids. Looked up from germline, CDR1 is LGHNA and CDR2 is YSLEER. The CDR3 here is CASSLGTRQETQYF. The CDR3 DNA is TGCGCCAGCAGCCTCGGGACACGTCAAGAGACCCAGTACTTC.

The chain couples TRBV7-9 to TRBJ1-5; D unresolved. Per germline, CDR1 SEHNR and CDR2 FQNEAQ (reference sequence). V was trimmed by 2 bases and J by 3 bases, leaving 8 bases between them. This CDR3 region has 14 residues. CDR3 bases: TGTGCCAGCAGCTTACTCGGGGACAATCAGCCCCAGCATTTT. Encoded protein: CASSLLGDNQPQHF.

The chain uses TRBV5-1 and TRBJ1-4; D is possibly TRBD1 (5 bases). Per the germline V gene, CDR1 is SGHRS and CDR2 is YFSETQ. The CDR3 is 18 residues long. V was pared by 4 bases and J by 3 bases, with 22 bases between. CDR3 sequence: CASSPALDTSRANEKLFF. The DNA of the CDR3 is TGCGCCAGCAGCCCCGCACTAGACACAAGCAGGGCTAATGAAAAACTGTTTTTT.

The V gene is TRBV13, the J gene TRBJ1-1, with a weak D call TRBD1 (5 bases). The CDR3 runs 13 residues. Germline CDR1 is PRHDT and CDR2 is FYEKMQ (reference sequence). V shed 4 bases and J shed 6 bases, with 12 bases lying between them. The CDR3: CASSSTGRAEAFF. In DNA form, the CDR3 reads TGTGCCAGCAGCTCCACGGGACGGGCTGAAGCTTTCTTT.

CDR3 nucleotide sequence: TGTGCCAGCAGTTTATCGTGGAACTATGGCTACACCTTC. It codes for CASSLSWNYGYTF. This chain uses TRBV28 with TRBJ1-2; D is unresolved. The length of the CDR3 is 13 residues. Trimming removed 1 base from V and 2 bases from J, with 5 bases in between. Germline V lookup: CDR1 MDHEN, CDR2 SYDVKM.

The rearrangement uses TRBV12-5 and TRBJ1-6; D perhaps matches TRBD1 (6 bases). V was clipped by 3 bases and J by 10 bases, with 16 bases between them. Looked up from germline, CDR1 is LGHNT and CDR2 is FRNRAP. This CDR3 has 15 amino acids. CDR3 sequence: CASGFLGARGSPLHF. CDR3 nucleotides: TGTGCTAGTGGTTTCTTGGGGGCTCGTGGGTCACCCCTCCACTTT.

This rearrangement joins TRBV27 to TRBJ1-2; D possibly corresponds to TRBD1 (5 bases). Germline CDR1 and CDR2: MNHEY and SMNVEV (reference sequence). V was cut by 6 bases and J by 0 bases, with 14 bases left in between. This CDR3 is 15 amino acids long. In DNA, the CDR3 is TGTGCCAGCAGGGCCATCTGGGGGGCTAACTATGGCTACACCTTC. Translated, it gives CASRAIWGANYGYTF.

The chain joins TRBV19 to TRBJ2-1; 7 positions agree with TRBD2. The CDR3 extends over 15 amino acids. Germline V gene data show CDR1 as LNHDA and CDR2 as SQIVND (reference sequence). V gave up 3 bases and J gave up 1 base; unmatched junction bases: 3. The CDR3, as DNA: TGTGCCAGTAGTATGGGGGGGTGGTCCTACAATGAGCAGTTCTTC. Residues: CASSMGGWSYNEQFF.

The chain is built from TRBV4-2 and TRBJ1-2, with D perhaps matching TRBD1 (6 bases). V was pared by 4 bases and J by 7 bases, with 13 bases between. The CDR3 loop spans 13 amino acids. Germline V CDR1 and CDR2: LGHNA, YNFKEQ. The CDR3 bases are TGTGCCAGCAGCCCGGAAAGGGGGGGTGGCTACACCTTC. Protein: CASSPERGGGYTF.

The rearrangement uses TRBV19 and TRBJ1-4; TRBD1 aligns across 7 bases. From germline, CDR1 is LNHDA and CDR2 SQIVND (reference sequence). The trim removed 2 bases at V and 8 bases at J, leaving 5 bases unmatched. The CDR3 spans 14 residues. The CDR3 loop reads CASSIRTGREKLFF. As DNA, the CDR3 is TGTGCCAGTAGTATACGGACAGGACGAGAAAAACTGTTTTTT.

As DNA, the CDR3 is TGTGCCTGGAGTCTGACAGATCAGCCCCAGCATTTT. Its translation: CAWSLTDQPQHF. The gene calls are TRBV30 and TRBJ1-5; D possibly corresponds to TRBD1 (5 bases). Trimming removed 2 bases from V and 5 bases from J, with 7 bases in between. CDR3 length equals 12 residues. Germline-derived CDR1 and CDR2 are GTSNPN and SVGIG (reference sequence). The whole variable domain, remainder taken from reference TRBV30 and TRBJ1-5, is SQTIHQWPATLVQPVGSPLSLECTVEGTSNPNLYWYRQAAGRGLQLLFYSVGIGQISSEVPQNLSASRPQDRQFILSSKKLLLSDSGFYLCAWSLTDQPQHFGDGTRLSIL.

In DNA, the CDR3 is TGTGCCAGCAGCTTAGAATGGAGCAGTGAAGAGACCCAGTACTTC. Translating it yields CASSLEWSSEETQYF. This chain joins TRBV11-2 and TRBJ2-5; unclear D gene. V was trimmed by 0 bases and J by 3 bases, leaving 11 bases between them. This CDR3 has 15 residues. CDR1 is SGHAT and CDR2 is FQNNGV in the germline V gene.

The J gene is TRBJ1-5, the V gene TRBV28; D unresolved. The V gene lost 5 bases and the J gene lost 3 bases, with 5 bases spanning the gap. Germline V CDR1 and CDR2: MDHEN, SYDVKM. The CDR3 consists of 12 residues. Here the CDR3 DNA reads TGTGCCAGCAGTCGCGTCAATCAGCCCCAGCATTTT. Translation gives CASSRVNQPQHF. The whole variable domain, filled in from reference TRBV28 and TRBJ1-5, reads DVKVTQSSRYLVKRTGEKVFLECVQDMDHENMFWYRQDPGLGLRLIYFSYDVKMKEKGDIPEGYSVSREKKERFSLILESASTNQTSMYLCASSRVNQPQHFGDGTRLSIL.

CDR3 sequence: CASSERAGTSANEQFF. Here the CDR3 DNA reads TGTGCCAGCAGTGAAAGAGCCGGGACTAGCGCCAATGAGCAGTTCTTC. V is TRBV6-4 and J is TRBJ2-1, with 10 bases matching TRBD2. CDR3 size: 16 residues. Germline trimming cut 3 bases from V and 6 bases from J; bases unmatched to any gene: 8. Germline CDR1 and CDR2: MRHNA and SNTAGT.

The chain recombines TRBV29-1 with TRBJ2-7; perhaps TRBD2 as D (6 bases). V was clipped by 2 bases and J by 3 bases, with 11 bases between them. CDR1 is SQVTM and CDR2 is ANQGSEA in the germline V gene. The CDR3 is 13 residues long. CDR3 region: CSVEFGGSYEQYF. CDR3 nucleotides: TGCAGCGTTGAATTTGGGGGGAGCTACGAGCAGTACTTC.

The chain couples TRBV7-2 to TRBJ1-1; D not resolved. This CDR3 spans 16 amino acids. Germline CDR1 SGHTA, CDR2 FQGNSA. The V end was cut by 5 bases, the J end by 0 bases, with 16 bases between. In nucleotides, the CDR3 is TGTGCCAGCAGCCCTCCCCCCTCACTTATGAACACTGAAGCTTTCTTT. Its translation is CASSPPPSLMNTEAFF.

The chain links TRBV2 to TRBJ1-4; no firm D call. Germline CDR1 reads SNHLY; CDR2 reads FYNNEI. The CDR3 spans 16 residues. V was trimmed by 6 bases and J by 7 bases, leaving 21 bases between them. In DNA, the CDR3 is TGTGCCAGCAGGAGGGAAACCTCACCGCATGCTGAAAAACTGTTTTTT. It is translated as CASRRETSPHAEKLFF. The variable domain in full, completed from reference TRBV2 and TRBJ1-4, reads EPEVTQTPSHQVTQMGQEVILRCVPISNHLYFYWYRQILGQKVEFLVSFYNNEISEKSEIFDDQFSVERPDGSNFTLKIRSTKLEDSAMYFCASRRETSPHAEKLFFGSGTQLSVL.

The chain combines TRBV6-5 with TRBJ2-7; D is unresolved. Between the trimmed V and J ends, which lost 7 bases and 3 bases, there was a span of 16 bases. CDR1 and CDR2 (germline): MNHEY, SVGAGI. The CDR3 is made up of 14 amino acids. In DNA form, the CDR3 reads TGTGCCAGCAACCCGACCCAGTCAGGCTACGAGCAGTACTTC. This encodes CASNPTQSGYEQYF.

The V gene is TRBV7-9, the J gene TRBJ1-3, with no clear D. The V end was cut by 5 bases, the J end by 4 bases, with 15 bases between. CDR1 and CDR2 (germline): SEHNR, FQNEAQ (reference sequence). This CDR3 is built from 15 residues. CDR3 in amino acids: CASSHWESTGNTIYF. CDR3 DNA sequence: TGTGCCAGCAGCCACTGGGAGAGTACGGGAAACACCATATATTTT.

The chain employs TRBV29-1 and TRBJ1-1, with TRBD1 matching 8 bases. Germline V CDR1 and CDR2: SQVTM, ANQGSEA. V gave up 1 base and J gave up 8 bases; unmatched junction bases: 6. CDR3 length equals 13 residues. The CDR3 spells CSVEGRQGTEAFF. CDR3 DNA sequence: TGCAGCGTTGAAGGTCGACAGGGGACCGAAGCTTTCTTT.